This T cell receptor beta chain was sequenced in a study of read filtering for tumor transcriptome and immune sequencing. This clonotype has ten or more counts. Molecular barcoded adaptors covering alpha/delta and beta/gamma chains were used on roughly 400 ng RNA. In TCRdb, the reads were re-called with MiXCR into one record per CDR3 protein. There are 30,000 to 45,000 distinct CDR3 sequences in the sample; 14% occur only once, and around 6.5% lies in the top ten. The V gene lost 6 bases and the J gene lost 1 base, with 12 bases spanning the gap. This CDR3 spans 14 amino acids. Per the germline V gene, CDR1 is WSHSY and CDR2 is SAAADI.

J is TRBJ1-1 and V is TRBV10-2; D remains unclear. The source is a donor at least 40 years old with multiple myeloma. Sequencing was performed on a population of CD138-negative cells sorted from bone marrow. The CDR3 coding sequence is TGCGCCAGCAGATGGGGTGTGGAGAACACTGAAGCTTTCTTT. Its translation: CASRWGVENTEAFF.